A single sample is the source of the 9 T cell receptor beta chains below, sequenced in a study of blood T cells in healthy people across ages (dated by TCRdb to the mid-2010s). Preparation of the library involved 5' RACE. TCRdb names Illumina HiSeq 2500 as the instrument used. A second PCR of roughly 7 to 11 cycles was performed with a sample-barcoded 5' primer and a J-beta primer mix. The public reads were reanalyzed by TCRdb: fastp trimming at Q25, MiXCR alignment, in-frame beta chains only. Each entry merges the rows of one CDR3 protein and shows their most common DNA and genes. The sample table holds 1.5 million to 2 million distinct CDR3 sequences, of which over 25% were seen once. Of the sample, about 7.7% falls within the top ten clones. The sample consisted of blood. These receptors were collected from a young woman in good health.

Remarks on this clonotype: Since a much larger clone is just one base distant, this may be a read error. The rearrangement uses TRBV7-2 and TRBJ2-1, with unresolved D. TRBJ2-7 explains the end of the DNA better; the J call may be wrong. The CDR3 has 15 amino acids. Germline-derived CDR1 and CDR2 are SGHTA and FQGNSA. Here the CDR3 reads CASSLESINYNEQYF. The CDR3 nucleotides read TGTGCCAGCAGCTTAGAATCCATAAACTACAATGAGCAGTACTTC.

This clonotype has only a few counts. The chain carries TRBV7-2 and TRBJ2-7; a weak D match, TRBD2 (6 bases). This CDR3 spans 15 amino acids. The V end was cut by 5 bases, the J end by 5 bases, with 19 bases between. In germline, CDR1 is SGHTA, CDR2 FQGNSA. CDR3 loop: CASSPQVGSRDEQYF. CDR3 DNA: TGTGCCAGCAGCCCCCAAGTCGGGAGTCGGGACGAGCAGTACTTC.

The sample holds a few counts of this clonotype. The genes are TRBV7-9 and TRBJ2-6, with 7 nucleotides matching TRBD1. Germline V gene lookup returns CDR1 SEHNR and CDR2 FQNEAQ (reference sequence). This CDR3 is 18 amino acids long. The V segment lost 5 bases and the J segment 0 bases; nucleotides outside the gene matches: 10. CDR3 DNA: TGTGCCAGCAGCCCTCCGGGACAGAGCCTCTCTGGGGCCAACGTCCTGACTTTC. It specifies CASSPPGQSLSGANVLTF.

Many counts were recorded for this clonotype. The chain couples TRBV20-1 to TRBJ2-7; D is unresolved. CDR1 and CDR2 from the germline V gene are DFQATT and SNEGSKA (reference sequence). CDR3 length: 12 amino acids. The V and J ends lost 1 base and 7 bases respectively, with 11 bases between them. The DNA of the CDR3 is TGCAGTGCTAGAGTTGCAGGTTTGGAGCAGTACTTC. This codes for CSARVAGLEQYF.

In its sample, this clonotype was seen many times. CDR3 amino acids: CASSQAGGTKNIQYF. The CDR3 DNA follows: TGTGCCAGCTCCCAAGCAGGGGGAACCAAAAACATTCAGTACTTC. The chain recombines TRBV18 with TRBJ2-4, with 7 bases that match TRBD1. The CDR3 contains 15 residues. Germline loops: CDR1 KGHSH, CDR2 LQKENI. J lost 2 bases, V lost 6 bases, and 7 bases had no gene match.

This clonotype occurred a few times. The chain is built from TRBV20-1 and TRBJ2-3; the D is unclear. This CDR3 is 14 amino acids long. Per germline, CDR1 DFQATT and CDR2 SNEGSKA (reference sequence). The V end was cut by 4 bases, the J end by 0 bases, with 11 bases between. The chain's CDR3 is CSATEVISTDTQYF. DNA of the CDR3: TGCAGTGCTACGGAAGTTATAAGCACAGATACGCAGTATTTT.

In this sample, this clonotype turned up many times. V and J are TRBV20-1 and TRBJ2-1, with 10 bases matching TRBD2. The CDR3 runs 14 residues. CDR1 is DFQATT, CDR2 SNEGSKA, per germline (reference sequence). With 0 bases clipped from V and 7 bases from J, the junction kept 3 bases outside the gene matches. The CDR3 spells CSARDPSGSNEQFF. CDR3 sequence (DNA): TGCAGTGCTAGAGATCCTAGCGGGAGTAATGAGCAGTTCTTC.

Many counts were recorded for this clonotype. The chain uses TRBV5-1 and TRBJ1-2, with no clear D. The germline V and J ends were trimmed by 5 bases and 5 bases, with 10 bases remaining between them. Germline V lookup: CDR1 SGHRS, CDR2 YFSETQ. The CDR3 consists of 12 residues. Written as DNA, the CDR3 is TGCGCCAGCAGAGGAGCTCAATATGGCTACACCTTC. Translation: CASRGAQYGYTF.

The sample holds many counts of this clonotype. V is TRBV29-1 and J is TRBJ2-7, with 10 bases fitting TRBD1. The CDR3 sequence is 14 residues long. Germline V gene sequence: CDR1 SQVTM, CDR2 ANQGSEA. The ends lost 6 bases at V and 4 bases at J; junction bases unmatched: 9. CDR3 residues: CSVKVTGGWYEQYF. The CDR3, as DNA: TGCAGCGTAAAGGTGACAGGGGGCTGGTACGAGCAGTACTTC.